The T cell receptor beta chain under discussion was sequenced for a study of blood T cell repertoires in COVID-19. Everyone who took part was roughly 18 to 90 years old, and they came from about 25 US areas. Participant-reported clinical history was the basis for cohort assignment. Profiled with immunoSEQ multiplex PCR; TCRdb holds only in-frame clones, not every one. The data contain about 220,000 clones, 83% of them seen just once; the ten biggest clones take up 4.8%. V was pared by 7 bases and J by 0 bases, with 5 bases of the junction left unmatched. The CDR3 length is 15 residues. Germline CDR1 and CDR2: SGHRS and YFSETQ.

The sample consisted of PBMCs or T cells enriched from blood (not recorded which). The origin of this receptor is a woman aged 50 to 60 who had been exposed to COVID-19. The rearrangement links TRBV5-1 to TRBJ1-3, with 9 nucleotides matching TRBD1. The CDR3 DNA reads TGCGCCAGCCGAGAGACAGGGGGCTCTGGAAACACCATATATTTT. Translated: CASRETGGSGNTIYF.